The next 23 T cell receptor beta chains were all read from a single sample in a study of control samples from healthy donors and cancer patients. Some clones are missing from TCRdb's copy, which holds only in-frame ones; the method was immunoSEQ multiplex PCR. The sample lists 70,000 or so clones; over 70% were seen once. The sample taken for sequencing was blood. These receptors originate from a man aged 50 or older in good health.

The V call is TRBV19, the J call TRBJ1-4, with TRBD1 identical over 9 bases. CDR3 length: 15 amino acids. Germline V gene sequence: CDR1 LNHDA, CDR2 SQIVND (reference sequence). V gave up 6 bases and J gave up 0 bases; unmatched junction bases: 2. Here the CDR3 DNA reads TGTGCCAGTAGGGACAGGGGCTCAACTAATGAAAAACTGTTTTTT. Translating gives CASRDRGSTNEKLFF.

J is TRBJ2-2 and V is TRBV6-6, with D perhaps assigned TRBD1 or TRBD2 (6 bases each). In germline, CDR1 is MNHNY, CDR2 SVGAGI (reference sequence). The ends were cut back, 6 bases at V and 4 bases at J, with 15 bases in the middle. The CDR3 is 15 amino acids. CDR3 sequence reads: CASSLQGGGTGELFF. The CDR3 DNA is TGTGCCAGCAGCCTACAGGGAGGTGGCACCGGGGAGCTGTTTTTT.

CDR3 in amino acids: CASSPDTRSRGYTF. The CDR3 DNA reads TGTGCCAGCAGCCCTGATACAAGGTCGAGGGGCTACACCTTC. V and J are TRBV7-3 and TRBJ1-2; D is ambiguous. The CDR3 extends over 14 amino acids. The germline V and J ends were trimmed by 5 bases and 8 bases, with 18 bases remaining between them. The germline V gene has CDR1 SGHTA and CDR2 FQGTGA.

This chain connects TRBV30 to TRBJ2-7, with 9 positions matching TRBD1. Germline lookup yields CDR1 GTSNPN and CDR2 SVGIG (reference sequence). This CDR3 region has 12 residues. The trim removed 3 bases at V and 6 bases at J, leaving 3 bases unmatched. For the CDR3, the DNA is TGTGCCTGGAGCAGGACAGGGGTCGAGCAGTACTTC. This sequence encodes CAWSRTGVEQYF. Combining the CDR3 with reference TRBV30 and TRBJ2-7 gives the whole variable domain SQTIHQWPATLVQPVGSPLSLECTVEGTSNPNLYWYRQAAGRGLQLLFYSVGIGQISSEVPQNLSASRPQDRQFILSSKKLLLSDSGFYLCAWSRTGVEQYFGPGTRLTVT.

This chain connects TRBV4-3 to TRBJ2-1; 8 bases are a match to TRBD2. Germline-derived CDR1 and CDR2 are LGHNA and YSLEER. V shed 0 bases and J 12 bases; nucleotides not matched to a gene: 10. This CDR3 has 15 residues. In nucleotides, the CDR3 is TGCGCCAGCAGCCAAGATCGGGGGGGCAACCTGGGGCAGTTCTTC. This gives the protein CASSQDRGGNLGQFF.

V gene TRBV19 combines with J gene TRBJ1-6, with a weak D call TRBD1 (5 bases). Trimming removed 1 base from V and 3 bases from J, with 13 bases in between. Germline V gene sequence: CDR1 LNHDA, CDR2 SQIVND (reference sequence). The CDR3 length is 17 residues. The CDR3 bases are TGTGCCAGTAGTATAGGCGACAGCACATTCTATAATTCACCCCTCCACTTT. Translated, it gives CASSIGDSTFYNSPLHF.

This chain's CDR3 is CSASGANLLYQETQYF. CDR3 in DNA: TGCAGTGCTAGTGGGGCGAATCTTCTGTACCAAGAGACCCAGTACTTC. The chain carries TRBV20-1 and TRBJ2-5, with D maybe TRBD1 (5 bases). The CDR3 extends over 16 amino acids. V lost 3 bases and J lost 0, with 17 bases in between. Germline V lookup: CDR1 DFQATT, CDR2 SNEGSKA (reference sequence).

In its sample, this clone was seen once. V usage is TRBV6-2 or TRBV6-3 and J usage is TRBJ1-5; D gene unclear. The CDR3 is 18 amino acids. V lost 5 bases and J 0 bases, leaving 20 bases between the germline ends. The V gene's germline CDR1 is MNHEY and CDR2 SVGEGT. CDR3 DNA: TGTGCCAGCAGTCTCCTGGGTGTTGGGTCAGTTAGCAATCAGCCCCAGCATTTT. This gives the protein CASSLLGVGSVSNQPQHF.

This clone was counted only a few times. V and J are TRBV6-5 and TRBJ2-7; the match to TRBD2 covers 9 bases. Looked up from germline, CDR1 is MNHEY and CDR2 is SVGAGI. After removal of 4 bases from V and 7 bases from J, the junction contained 11 bases not matched to a gene. CDR3 size: 15 residues. CDR3 in amino acids: CASSFQAGGVWEQYF. The DNA for the CDR3 is TGTGCCAGCAGTTTTCAAGCGGGGGGAGTGTGGGAGCAGTACTTC.

This clone came up once. The chain combines TRBV14 with TRBJ2-3; D gene unclear. This CDR3 spans 13 amino acids. In germline, CDR1 is SGHDN, CDR2 FVKESK. V lost 7 bases to trimming and J lost 9 bases, with 17 bases between them. The CDR3 spells CASTPGRAWTQYF. The CDR3 DNA is TGTGCCAGCACCCCCGGCCGGGCATGGACGCAGTATTTT.

This clone was seen once. The J gene is TRBJ1-2, the V gene TRBV9; TRBD1 matches 7 bases. Trimming took 4 bases from V and 6 from J; bases not matched to a gene: 12. Germline V lookup: CDR1 SGDLS, CDR2 YYNGEE. The CDR3 has 15 residues. The CDR3 spells CASSTRQGVPHGYTF. CDR3 sequence (DNA): TGTGCCAGCAGCACACGACAGGGAGTCCCCCATGGCTACACCTTC. Based on the CDR3 plus reference TRBV9 and TRBJ1-2, the full variable domain is DSGVTQTPKHLITATGQRVTLRCSPRSGDLSVYWYQQSLDQGLQFLIQYYNGEERAKGNILERFSAQQFPDLHSELNLSSLELGDSALYFCASSTRQGVPHGYTFGSGTRLTVV.

V gene TRBV19 combines with J gene TRBJ2-2, with D perhaps matching TRBD2 (6 bases). The V gene's germline CDR1 is LNHDA and CDR2 SQIVND (reference sequence). Trimming shortened V by 7 bases and J by 0 bases, and 21 bases separated the two germline ends. The CDR3 extends over 18 amino acids. In DNA, the CDR3 is TGTGCCAGTACTCGACGGGGGAATTGGGACTCGAACACCGGGGAGCTGTTTTTT. It encodes CASTRRGNWDSNTGELFF.

Notes on this clone: One junction end does not reproduce the germline sequence, and a read error may be involved. CDR3 region: CASTQDTEAFF. DNA of the CDR3: TGTGCCAGCACCCAAGACACTGAAGCTTTCTTT. V usage is TRBV3-1 (or the pseudogene TRBV3-2) and J usage is TRBJ1-1; D gene uncertain. CDR1 and CDR2 from the germline V gene are LGHDT and YNNKEL (reference sequence). The length of the CDR3 is 11 residues.

The chain recombines TRBV9 with TRBJ2-1, with TRBD2 matching 7 bases. CDR1 SGDLS and CDR2 YYNGEE come from the germline V gene. V was pared by 4 bases and J by 4 bases, with 11 bases of the junction left unmatched. This CDR3 spans 16 amino acids. DNA for the CDR3: TGTGCCAGCAGCCGTAGGCGTCTAGCGGAGTACAATGAGCAGTTCTTC. As protein: CASSRRRLAEYNEQFF.

This chain joins TRBV30 and TRBJ1-5; D possibly corresponds to TRBD1 (6 bases). Germline V CDR1 and CDR2: GTSNPN, SVGIG (reference sequence). V lost 1 base and J 6 bases, leaving 10 bases between the germline ends. The CDR3 consists of 13 residues. The CDR3 nucleotides are TGTGCCTGGAGTGAACAGGGAGGTCAGCCCCAGCATTTT. This gives the protein CAWSEQGGQPQHF.

The rearrangement uses TRBV12-3 or TRBV12-4 and TRBJ1-2, with D uncertain. Trimming removed 6 bases from V and 1 base from J, with 6 bases in between. The CDR3 runs to 12 residues. The CDR3 protein is CASSRNNYGYTF. CDR3 bases: TGTGCCAGCAGCCGAAATAACTATGGCTACACCTTC.

V is TRBV30 and J is TRBJ1-6; D gene unclear. Between the trimmed V and J ends, which lost 0 bases and 9 bases, there was a span of 6 bases. Germline V gene sequence: CDR1 GTSNPN, CDR2 SVGIG (reference sequence). CDR3 length: 12 amino acids. In DNA form, the CDR3 reads TGTGCCTGGAGTGTAAATAGTTCACCCCTCCACTTT. Protein: CAWSVNSSPLHF.

The V call is TRBV29-1, the J call TRBJ2-2; 8 bases line up with TRBD1. The CDR3 extends over 15 amino acids. Germline CDR1 reads SQVTM; CDR2 reads ANQGSEA. The junction had 4 bases not matched to a gene; V was cut back by 0 bases and J by 4 bases. The CDR3 loop is CSVEDMTGVTGELFF. DNA for the CDR3: TGCAGCGTTGAAGACATGACAGGGGTCACCGGGGAGCTGTTTTTT.

This chain uses TRBV5-6 with TRBJ2-3, with 7 bases aligning to TRBD2. The CDR3 extends over 15 amino acids. The junction had 3 bases not matched to a gene; V was cut back by 1 base and J by 1 base. Germline CDR1 reads SGHDT; CDR2 reads YYEEEE. In nucleotides, the CDR3 is TGTGCCAGCAGCTTGCGGGGGGACCGCACAGATACGCAGTATTTT. Protein product: CASSLRGDRTDTQYF.

The chain employs TRBV28 and TRBJ2-4; TRBD2 is a possible D gene (5 bases). Looked up from germline, CDR1 is MDHEN and CDR2 is SYDVKM. This CDR3 spans 13 amino acids. Trimming removed 8 bases from V and 3 bases from J, with 11 bases in between. The CDR3 is CASPGIYKNIQYF. The CDR3 coding sequence is TGTGCCAGCCCCGGGATATACAAAAACATTCAGTACTTC.

V and J are TRBV7-9 and TRBJ2-5, with 7 positions matching TRBD2. CDR1 is SEHNR and CDR2 is FQNEAQ in the germline V gene (reference sequence). Germline trimming cut 1 base from V and 2 bases from J; bases unmatched to any gene: 1. The CDR3 is 14 amino acids. CDR3 DNA sequence: TGTGCCAGCAGCTTAGGGGGACTACAAGAGACCCAGTACTTC. Its protein is CASSLGGLQETQYF.

The V and J genes are TRBV5-1 and TRBJ1-1; D gene unclear. The CDR3 consists of 15 residues. Germline V gene data show CDR1 as SGHRS and CDR2 as YFSETQ. V dropped 0 bases and J dropped 5 bases, with 14 bases sitting between them. The CDR3 DNA sequence: TGCGCCAGCAGCTTGGATATCTGGGTAAAGACTGAAGCTTTCTTT. Translation: CASSLDIWVKTEAFF. Together with reference TRBV5-1 and TRBJ1-1, the CDR3 gives the full variable domain: KAGVTQTPRYLIKTRGQQVTLSCSPISGHRSVSWYQQTPGQGLQFLFEYFSETQRNKGNFPGRFSGRQFSNSRSEMNVSTLELGDSALYLCASSLDIWVKTEAFFGQGTRLTVV.

The chain combines TRBV5-6 with TRBJ1-1; D remains ambiguous. CDR1 is SGHDT and CDR2 is YYEEEE in the germline V gene. The V gene lost 2 bases and the J gene lost 2 bases, with 7 bases spanning the gap. The CDR3 is 13 residues long. For the CDR3, the DNA is TGTGCCAGCAGCTTTGGGGATAACACTGAAGCTTTCTTT. It specifies CASSFGDNTEAFF. Drawing the rest from reference TRBV5-6 and TRBJ1-1, the complete variable domain is DAGVTQSPTHLIKTRGQQVTLRCSPKSGHDTVSWYQQALGQGPQFIFQYYEEEERQRGNFPDRFSGHQFPNYSSELNVNALLLGDSALYLCASSFGDNTEAFFGQGTRLTVV.